Sequencing of this T cell receptor beta chain was carried out in a study of shared clonotypes between healthy human individuals. Sequencing used immunoSEQ multiplex PCR; TCRdb keeps in-frame clones, though not all of them. Of over a million clones listed, roughly 96% are singletons. Trimming took 6 bases from V and 7 from J; bases not matched to a gene: 15. Germline V CDR1 and CDR2: SEHNR, FQNEAQ (reference sequence). The CDR3 is 16 residues long. The source material was naive CD4+ T cells sorted from blood. Subset denoted: CD45RA+ positively selected. The receptor was isolated from a man in his thirties or forties in good health. The chain links TRBV7-9 to TRBJ2-1; TRBD1 matches 7 bases. CDR3 nucleotide sequence: TGTGCCAGCAGTACTACCGGGACAGTGGCCCAAAATGAGCAGTTCTTC. Its protein is CASSTTGTVAQNEQFF.